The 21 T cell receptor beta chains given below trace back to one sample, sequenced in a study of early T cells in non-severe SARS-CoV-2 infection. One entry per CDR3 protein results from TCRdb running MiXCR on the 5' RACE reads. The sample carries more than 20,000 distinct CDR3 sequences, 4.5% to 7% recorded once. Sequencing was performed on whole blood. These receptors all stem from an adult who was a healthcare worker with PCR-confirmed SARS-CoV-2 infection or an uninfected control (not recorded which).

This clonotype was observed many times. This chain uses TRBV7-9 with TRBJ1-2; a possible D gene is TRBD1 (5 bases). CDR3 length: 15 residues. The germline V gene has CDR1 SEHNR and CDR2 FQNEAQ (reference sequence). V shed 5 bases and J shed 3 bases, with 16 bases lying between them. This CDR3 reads CASSPGARSDYGYTF. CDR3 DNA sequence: TGTGCCAGCAGCCCCGGGGCGCGATCAGACTATGGCTACACCTTC. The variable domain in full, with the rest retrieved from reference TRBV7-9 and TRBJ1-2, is DTGVSQNPRHKITKRGQNVTFRCDPISEHNRLYWYRQTLGQGPEFLTYFQNEAQLEKSRLLSDRFSAERPKGSFSTLEIQRTEQGDSAMYLCASSPGARSDYGYTFGSGTRLTVV.

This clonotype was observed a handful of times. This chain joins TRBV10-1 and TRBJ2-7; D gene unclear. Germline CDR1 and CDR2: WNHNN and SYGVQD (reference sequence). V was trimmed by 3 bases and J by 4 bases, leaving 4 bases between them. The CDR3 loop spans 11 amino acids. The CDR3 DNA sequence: TGCGCCAGCAGTGACGGATACGAGCAGTACTTC. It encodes CASSDGYEQYF.

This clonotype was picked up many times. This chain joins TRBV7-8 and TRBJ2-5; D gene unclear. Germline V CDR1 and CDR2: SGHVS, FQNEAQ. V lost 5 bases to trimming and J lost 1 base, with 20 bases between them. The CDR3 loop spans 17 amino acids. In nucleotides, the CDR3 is TGTGCCAGCAGCCCCTTGACCGGTCAGCTGAGCCAAGAGACCCAGTACTTC. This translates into CASSPLTGQLSQETQYF.

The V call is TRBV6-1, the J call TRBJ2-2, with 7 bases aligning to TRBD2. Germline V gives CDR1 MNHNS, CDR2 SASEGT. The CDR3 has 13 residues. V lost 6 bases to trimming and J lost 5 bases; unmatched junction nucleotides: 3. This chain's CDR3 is CASRRGGTGELFF. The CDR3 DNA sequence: TGTGCCAGCAGGCGGGGAGGGACCGGGGAGCTGTTTTTT.

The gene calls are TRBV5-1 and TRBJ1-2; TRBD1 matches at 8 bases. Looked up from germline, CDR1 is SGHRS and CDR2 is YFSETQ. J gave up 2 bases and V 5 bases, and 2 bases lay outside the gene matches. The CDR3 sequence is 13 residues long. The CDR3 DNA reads TGCGCCAGCAGACGGGACAGGAACTATGGCTACACCTTC. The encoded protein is CASRRDRNYGYTF.

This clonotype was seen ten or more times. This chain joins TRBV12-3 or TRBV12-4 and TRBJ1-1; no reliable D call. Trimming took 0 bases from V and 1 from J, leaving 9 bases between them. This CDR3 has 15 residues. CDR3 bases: TGTGCCAGCAGTTTAGCGTCGGGAAAGAACACTGAAGCTTTCTTT. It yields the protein CASSLASGKNTEAFF.

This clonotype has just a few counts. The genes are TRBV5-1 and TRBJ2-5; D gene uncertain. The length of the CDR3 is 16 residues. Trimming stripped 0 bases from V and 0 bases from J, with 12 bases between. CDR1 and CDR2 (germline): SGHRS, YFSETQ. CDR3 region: CASSLGSRRDQETQYF. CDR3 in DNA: TGCGCCAGCAGCTTGGGGAGCCGGAGAGACCAAGAGACCCAGTACTTC.

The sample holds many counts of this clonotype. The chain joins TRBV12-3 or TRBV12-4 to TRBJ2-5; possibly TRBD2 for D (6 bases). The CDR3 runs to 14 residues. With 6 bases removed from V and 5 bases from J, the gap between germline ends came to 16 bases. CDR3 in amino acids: CASSRGGLRETQYF. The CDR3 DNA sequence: TGTGCCAGCAGCCGCGGCGGACTACGTGAGACCCAGTACTTC.

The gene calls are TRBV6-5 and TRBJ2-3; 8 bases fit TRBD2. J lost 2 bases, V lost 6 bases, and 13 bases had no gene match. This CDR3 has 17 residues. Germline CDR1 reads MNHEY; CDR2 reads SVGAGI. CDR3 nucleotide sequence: TGTGCCAGCAGGCCTTCCCCTAGCGGGTATTACACAGATACGCAGTATTTT. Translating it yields CASRPSPSGYYTDTQYF.

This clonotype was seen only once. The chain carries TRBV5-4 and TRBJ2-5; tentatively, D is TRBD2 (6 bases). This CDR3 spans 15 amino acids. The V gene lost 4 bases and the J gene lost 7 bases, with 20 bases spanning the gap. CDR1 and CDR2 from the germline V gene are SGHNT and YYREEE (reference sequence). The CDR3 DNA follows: TGTGCCAGCAGCGCGTTTGCGACGGAGCGGGCGACCCAGTACTTC. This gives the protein CASSAFATERATQYF.

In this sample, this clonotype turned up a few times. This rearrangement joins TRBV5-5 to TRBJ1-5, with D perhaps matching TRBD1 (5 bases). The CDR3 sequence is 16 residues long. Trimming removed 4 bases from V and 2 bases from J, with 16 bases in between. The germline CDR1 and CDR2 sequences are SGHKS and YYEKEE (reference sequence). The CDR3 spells CASSQQQVRGNQPQHF. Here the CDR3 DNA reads TGTGCCAGCAGCCAGCAACAGGTTCGGGGCAATCAGCCCCAGCATTTT.

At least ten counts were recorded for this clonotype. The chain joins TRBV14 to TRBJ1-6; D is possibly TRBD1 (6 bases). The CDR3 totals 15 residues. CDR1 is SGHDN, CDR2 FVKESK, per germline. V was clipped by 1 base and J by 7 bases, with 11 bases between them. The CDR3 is CASSQGTTGNSPLHF. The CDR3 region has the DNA TGTGCCAGCAGCCAAGGAACCACAGGGAATTCACCCCTCCACTTT.

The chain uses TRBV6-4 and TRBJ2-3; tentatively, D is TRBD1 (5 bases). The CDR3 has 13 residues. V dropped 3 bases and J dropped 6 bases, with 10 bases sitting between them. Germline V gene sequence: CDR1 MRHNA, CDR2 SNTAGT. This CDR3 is CASSEQGGDTQYF. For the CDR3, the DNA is TGTGCCAGCAGTGAGCAGGGTGGGGATACGCAGTATTTT.

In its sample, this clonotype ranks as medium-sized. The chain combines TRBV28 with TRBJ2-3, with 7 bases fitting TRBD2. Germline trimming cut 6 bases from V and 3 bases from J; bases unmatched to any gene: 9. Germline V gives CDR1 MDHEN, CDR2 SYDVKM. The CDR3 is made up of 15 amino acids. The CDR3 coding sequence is TGTGCCAGCAGCCCCCGCGGGCGGGGGACAGATACGCAGTATTTT. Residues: CASSPRGRGTDTQYF.

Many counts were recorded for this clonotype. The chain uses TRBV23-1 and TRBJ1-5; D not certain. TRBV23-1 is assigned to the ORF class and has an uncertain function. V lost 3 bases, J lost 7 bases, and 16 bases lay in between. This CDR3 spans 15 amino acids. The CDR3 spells CASSHVPVSAQPQHF. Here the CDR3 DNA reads TGCGCCAGCAGTCATGTCCCTGTCTCAGCCCAGCCCCAGCATTTT.

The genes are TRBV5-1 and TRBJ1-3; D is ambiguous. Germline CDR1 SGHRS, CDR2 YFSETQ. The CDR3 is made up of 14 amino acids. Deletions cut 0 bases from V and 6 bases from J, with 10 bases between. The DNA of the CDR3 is TGCGCCAGCAGCTTGGCGGGATTTGAAAACACCATATATTTT. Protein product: CASSLAGFENTIYF.

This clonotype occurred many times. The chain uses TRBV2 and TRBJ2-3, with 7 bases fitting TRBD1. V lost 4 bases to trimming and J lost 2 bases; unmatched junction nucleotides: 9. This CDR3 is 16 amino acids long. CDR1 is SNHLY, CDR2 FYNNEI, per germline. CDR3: CASSGGDSLFTDTQYF. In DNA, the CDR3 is TGTGCCAGCAGTGGAGGGGACAGCCTCTTCACAGATACGCAGTATTTT.

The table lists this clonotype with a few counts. The CDR3 here is CSVEDFQVQYF. The CDR3, as DNA: TGCAGCGTTGAAGATTTCCAGGTCCAGTACTTC. The rearrangement joins TRBV29-1 to TRBJ2-5, with D uncertain. This CDR3 is 11 amino acids long. Germline assignment: CDR1 SQVTM and CDR2 ANQGSEA. V lost 0 bases and J lost 10, with 9 bases in between.

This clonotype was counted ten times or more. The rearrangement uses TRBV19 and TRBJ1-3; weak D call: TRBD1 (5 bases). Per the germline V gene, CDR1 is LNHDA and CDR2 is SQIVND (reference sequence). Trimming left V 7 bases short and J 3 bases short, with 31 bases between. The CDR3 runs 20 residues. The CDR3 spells CASMALNNKGRIFGGNTIYF. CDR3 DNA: TGTGCCAGTATGGCCCTTAACAATAAGGGACGGATCTTCGGTGGAAACACCATATATTTT.

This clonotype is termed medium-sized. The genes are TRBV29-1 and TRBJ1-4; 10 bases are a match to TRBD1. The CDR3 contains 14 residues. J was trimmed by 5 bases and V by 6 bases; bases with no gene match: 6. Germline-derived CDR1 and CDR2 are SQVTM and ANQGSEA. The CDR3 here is CSVRPGQGNEKLFF. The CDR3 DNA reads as TGCAGCGTCAGACCGGGACAGGGGAATGAAAAACTGTTTTTT.

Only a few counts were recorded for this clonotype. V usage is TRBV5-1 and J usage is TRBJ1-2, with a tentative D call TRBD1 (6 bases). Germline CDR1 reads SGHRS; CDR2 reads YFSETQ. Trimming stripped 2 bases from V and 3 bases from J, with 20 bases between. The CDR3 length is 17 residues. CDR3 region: CASSFSQDRARDYGYTF. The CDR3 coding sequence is TGCGCCAGCAGCTTTAGCCAGGACAGAGCGAGGGACTATGGCTACACCTTC.